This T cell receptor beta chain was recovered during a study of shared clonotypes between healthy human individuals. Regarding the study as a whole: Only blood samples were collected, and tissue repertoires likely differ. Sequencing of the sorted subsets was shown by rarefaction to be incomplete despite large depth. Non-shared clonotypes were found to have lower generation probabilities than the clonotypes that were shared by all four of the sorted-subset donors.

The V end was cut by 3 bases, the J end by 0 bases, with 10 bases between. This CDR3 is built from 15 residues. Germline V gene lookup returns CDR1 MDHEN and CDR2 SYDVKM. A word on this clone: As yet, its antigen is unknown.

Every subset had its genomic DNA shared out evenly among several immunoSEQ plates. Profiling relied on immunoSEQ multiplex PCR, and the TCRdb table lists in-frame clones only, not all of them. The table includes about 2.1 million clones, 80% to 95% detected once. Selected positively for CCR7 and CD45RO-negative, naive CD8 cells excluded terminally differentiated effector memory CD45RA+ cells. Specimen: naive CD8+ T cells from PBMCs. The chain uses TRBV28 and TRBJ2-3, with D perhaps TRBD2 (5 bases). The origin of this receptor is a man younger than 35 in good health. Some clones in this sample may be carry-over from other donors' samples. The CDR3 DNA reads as TGTGCCAGCAGTTTCGGGGTCGCTAGCACAGATACGCAGTATTTT. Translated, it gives CASSFGVASTDTQYF.